The TCR beta chain described here comes from a study of blood T cell repertoires in COVID-19. Germline lookup yields CDR1 LGHDT and CDR2 YNNKEL (reference sequence). The CDR3 consists of 14 residues. V gave up 0 bases and J gave up 6 bases, with 12 bases separating them. Assay: immunoSEQ multiplex PCR; the TCRdb copy retains only in-frame clones and omits some. The sample shows roughly 130,000 clones, roughly 77% of them seen only once. Sequencing was performed on peripheral blood. This sequence was found in a woman aged 70-85 years with COVID-19, enrolled during active disease. V and J are TRBV3-1 (or the pseudogene TRBV3-2) and TRBJ2-7; possible D gene TRBD1, 5 bases. The DNA of the CDR3 is TGTGCCAGCAGCCAAGACGGTAGAAGGGGCGAGCAGTACTTC. Protein product: CASSQDGRRGEQYF.